This paragraph reports one T cell receptor (beta chain). Its antigen remains unidentified. This sample was included in a study of siplizumab effects on memory and regulatory T cells. Regarding the study as a whole: About 80-95% of proliferating CD4+ or CD8+ clones had no assignable naive or memory phenotype. It seemed that naive T cells were more diverse than memory cells and were major contributors to the alloresponse.

The repertoire was sequenced with immunoSEQ multiplex PCR; TCRdb's copy has only in-frame clones and lacks some. The top ten clones hold about 1.7% of a sample with about 69,000 clones, 75% to 90% of them seen once. Between the trimmed V and J ends, which lost 4 bases and 10 bases, there was a span of 26 bases. CDR1 is SGHTA and CDR2 is FQGTGA in the germline V gene. The CDR3 is 17 residues long. The specimen sequenced was Tregs sorted from blood. The sequence was collected from a human donor in good health. J is TRBJ2-1 and V is TRBV7-3, with D uncertain. The CDR3 bases are TGTGCCAGCAGCTCTCAACCCTCCCTTCGACGGCCTAGGGAGCAGTTCTTC. This sequence encodes CASSSQPSLRRPREQFF.